What follows are 2 T cell receptor beta chains derived from one specimen sequenced in a study of blood T cell repertoires in COVID-19 (dated by TCRdb to about 2020). Libraries came from the immunoSEQ multiplex PCR assay. In TCRdb, the immuneACCESS table is reduced to in-frame sequences with V and J assigned. These tables do not hold every clone; where another copy was compared, an unresolved V gene accounts for under half, and the others remain unexplained. The sample includes hundreds of thousands of clones, with around 80% observed a single time. Less than 5.5% of the sample lies in the top ten. Sequencing was performed on PBMCs or T cells enriched from blood (not recorded which). The receptors here all came from a man aged 35 to 55 who had been exposed to COVID-19.

J is TRBJ2-3 and V is TRBV3-1 (or the pseudogene TRBV3-2); TRBD1 agrees at 10 bases. This CDR3 is built from 15 residues. V lost 1 base and J lost 5; bases outside the gene matches: 3. Germline V CDR1 and CDR2: LGHDT, YNNKEL (reference sequence). This chain's CDR3 is CASSQGTGGVDTQYF. The CDR3 coding sequence is TGTGCCAGCAGCCAAGGGACAGGGGGAGTAGATACGCAGTATTTT.

The V call is TRBV6-5, the J call TRBJ2-2; D remains unclear. Trimming removed 9 bases at V and 7 bases at J, with 6 bases between. Germline V gives CDR1 MNHEY, CDR2 SVGAGI. CDR3 length: 10 residues. The CDR3 loop is CARSVGELFF. CDR3 DNA sequence: TGTGCCAGATCTGTCGGGGAGCTGTTTTTT.